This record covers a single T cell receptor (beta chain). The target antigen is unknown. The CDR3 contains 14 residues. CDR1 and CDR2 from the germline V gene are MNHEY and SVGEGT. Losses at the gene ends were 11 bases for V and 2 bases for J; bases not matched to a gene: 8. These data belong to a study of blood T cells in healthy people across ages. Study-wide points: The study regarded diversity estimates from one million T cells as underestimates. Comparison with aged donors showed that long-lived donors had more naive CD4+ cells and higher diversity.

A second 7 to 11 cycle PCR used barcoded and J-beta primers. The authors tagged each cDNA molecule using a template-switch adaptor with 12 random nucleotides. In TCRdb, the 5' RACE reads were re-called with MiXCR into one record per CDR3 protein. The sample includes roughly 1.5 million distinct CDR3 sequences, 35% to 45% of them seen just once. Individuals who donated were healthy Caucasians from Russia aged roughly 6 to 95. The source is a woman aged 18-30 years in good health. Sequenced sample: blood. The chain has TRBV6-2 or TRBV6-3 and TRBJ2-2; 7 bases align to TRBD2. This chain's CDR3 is CAGNSGLNTGELFF. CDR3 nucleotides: TGTGCCGGCAATTCGGGACTAAACACCGGGGAGCTGTTTTTT.